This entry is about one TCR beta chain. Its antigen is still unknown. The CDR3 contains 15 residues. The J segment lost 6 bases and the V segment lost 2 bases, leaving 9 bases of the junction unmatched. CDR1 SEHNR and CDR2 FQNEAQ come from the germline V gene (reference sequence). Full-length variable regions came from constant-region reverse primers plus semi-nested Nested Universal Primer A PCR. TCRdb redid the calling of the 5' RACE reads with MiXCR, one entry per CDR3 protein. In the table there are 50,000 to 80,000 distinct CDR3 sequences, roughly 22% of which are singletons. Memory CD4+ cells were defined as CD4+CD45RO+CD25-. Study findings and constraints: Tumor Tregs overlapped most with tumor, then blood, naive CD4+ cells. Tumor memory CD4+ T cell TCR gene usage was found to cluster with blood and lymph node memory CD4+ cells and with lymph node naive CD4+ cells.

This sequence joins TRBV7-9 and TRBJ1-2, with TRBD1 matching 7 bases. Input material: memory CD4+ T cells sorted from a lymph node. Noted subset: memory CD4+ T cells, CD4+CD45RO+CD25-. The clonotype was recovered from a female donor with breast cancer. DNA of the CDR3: TGTGCCAGCAGCTTATTCTCAGGGGGATACGATGGCTACACCTTC. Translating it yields CASSLFSGGYDGYTF.